These 12 T cell receptor beta chains originate from one sample sequenced in a study of Ad26.COV2.S vaccination and SARS-CoV-2 variants. Treatment here: some 20 received Ad26.COV2.S at low or high dose, single or two shots; about 5 received placebo; per-sample allocation not given. After the first vaccine or placebo injection, samples were drawn on day 63. Using immunoSEQ multiplex PCR, the repertoire was profiled, and TCRdb retains in-frame clones only, with some absent. The profile shows approximately 450,000 clones, 90% of them singletons. The starting material was peripheral blood, obtained in a trial of Ad26.COV2.S vaccine versus placebo. These receptors were collected from a person between 18 and 65 years old who received the Ad26.COV2.S COVID-19 vaccine or a placebo.

The gene calls are TRBV5-4 and TRBJ2-7; D is uncertain. The CDR3 is 14 residues long. Germline CDR1 is SGHNT and CDR2 is YYREEE (reference sequence). V gave up 0 bases and J gave up 3 bases, with 10 bases separating them. DNA for the CDR3: TGTGCCAGCAGCTTGGACGTGGGAAGCTACGAGCAGTACTTC. It encodes CASSLDVGSYEQYF.

This chain joins TRBV6-2 or TRBV6-3 and TRBJ2-1; D gene ambiguous. This CDR3 is built from 12 residues. Trimming took off 2 bases at V and 12 bases at J, with 11 bases between the two ends. Per germline, CDR1 MNHEY and CDR2 SVGEGT. Written as DNA, the CDR3 is TGTGCCAGCAGTTACATCCGGCAGGTGCAGTTCTTC. This codes for CASSYIRQVQFF.

This chain joins TRBV6-5 and TRBJ1-2, with D possibly being TRBD1 (5 bases). Germline assignment: CDR1 MNHEY and CDR2 SVGAGI. V shed 8 bases and J shed 2 bases, with 18 bases lying between them. This CDR3 has 15 amino acids. The CDR3 here is CASGTLGRRNYGYTF. The CDR3 DNA follows: TGTGCCAGCGGGACCCTGGGACGGCGAAACTATGGCTACACCTTC.

The chain is built from TRBV29-1 and TRBJ1-1, with unresolved D. CDR3 length: 13 amino acids. The germline V gene encodes CDR1 SQVTM and CDR2 ANQGSEA. The V end lost 1 base, the J end lost 4 bases, and 10 bases lay between the germline ends. The CDR3 coding sequence is TGCAGCGTTGAAGTTATGTTGGGCACTGAAGCTTTCTTT. Translating it yields CSVEVMLGTEAFF.

This chain joins TRBV5-8 and TRBJ2-3; a weak D match, TRBD2 (5 bases). Germline V gene lookup returns CDR1 SGHTS and CDR2 YDEGEE. V lost 4 bases and J lost 0, with 12 bases in between. The CDR3 covers 15 residues. CDR3 amino acids: CASSTLGGSTDTQYF. CDR3 DNA: TGTGCCAGCAGCACCCTAGGCGGGAGCACAGATACGCAGTATTTT.

The chain employs TRBV5-6 and TRBJ2-3; 7 bases are a match to TRBD2. V was clipped by 0 bases and J by 7 bases; unmatched bases: 2. CDR1 SGHDT and CDR2 YYEEEE come from the germline V gene. The CDR3 is 13 residues long. The CDR3 is CASSLGGTNTQYF. DNA of the CDR3: TGTGCCAGCAGCTTGGGAGGGACTAATACGCAGTATTTT.

The V gene is TRBV30, the J gene TRBJ1-4; D gene unclear. CDR1 GTSNPN and CDR2 SVGIG come from the germline V gene (reference sequence). V lost 2 bases, J lost 3 bases, and 13 bases lay in between. CDR3 length: 15 residues. The DNA for the CDR3 is TGTGCCTGGAGTCCCTACGGGCTGCCTAATGAAAAACTGTTTTTT. Translating gives CAWSPYGLPNEKLFF.

The sample holds a few counts of this clone. The chain carries TRBV9 and TRBJ2-2; D call uncertain. Germline lookup yields CDR1 SGDLS and CDR2 YYNGEE. The CDR3 runs to 13 residues. Trimming pared 0 bases from V and 9 bases from J, leaving 9 bases between. CDR3 coding DNA: TGTGCCAGCAGCGTAGCTTCAACCCGGGAGCTGTTTTTT. As protein: CASSVASTRELFF. Variable domain in full (rest from reference TRBV9 and TRBJ2-2): DSGVTQTPKHLITATGQRVTLRCSPRSGDLSVYWYQQSLDQGLQFLIQYYNGEERAKGNILERFSAQQFPDLHSELNLSSLELGDSALYFCASSVASTRELFFGEGSRLTVL.

The chain couples TRBV14 to TRBJ2-7, with 8 bases aligning to TRBD1. The germline V gene encodes CDR1 SGHDN and CDR2 FVKESK. CDR3 length: 15 residues. The V segment lost 3 bases and the J segment 6 bases; nucleotides outside the gene matches: 10. In DNA, the CDR3 is TGTGCCAGCAGCCAGATTGGGACAGGTCCAGCCGAGCAGTACTTC. Its translation is CASSQIGTGPAEQYF.

This clone was detected once. This same CDR3 is encoded by further DNA sequences in the sample. The chain joins TRBV12-3 or TRBV12-4 to TRBJ2-7; no definite D call. Trimming cost V 1 base and J 1 base, with 2 bases left between them. The CDR3 has 12 residues. This chain's CDR3 is CASSLGSYEQYF. For the CDR3, the DNA is TGTGCCAGCAGTTTAGGGTCCTACGAGCAGTACTTC.

The chain is built from TRBV7-9 and TRBJ2-1; 12 nucleotides align to TRBD2. The trim removed 1 base at V and 6 bases at J, leaving 10 bases unmatched. The germline V gene has CDR1 SEHNR and CDR2 FQNEAQ (reference sequence). The CDR3 contains 18 residues. The CDR3 region has the DNA TGTGCCAGCAGCTTAGTGGGCCCGGGACTAGCGGGTCCCAATGAGCAGTTCTTC. Translation gives CASSLVGPGLAGPNEQFF.

This clone was detected a few times. The same CDR3 can be traced to other DNA sequences in this sample. The rearrangement uses TRBV7-2 and TRBJ1-1; tentative D call: TRBD1 (5 bases). Germline values: CDR1 SGHTA, CDR2 FQGNSA. The CDR3 runs to 13 residues. V was pared by 4 bases and J by 1 base, with 7 bases between. The CDR3 DNA sequence: TGTGCCAGCAGCTCGACAGAGAACACTGAAGCTTTCTTT. Translated, it gives CASSSTENTEAFF.